These T cell receptor beta chains were read from a single sample in a study of response to subunit inactivated influenza vaccine. MiXCR, applied by TCRdb to the RT-PCR reads, yields one record per CDR3 protein. The table shows about 800,000 distinct CDR3 sequences, with 21% occurring only once. Here the sequenced sample was PBMCs from blood, taken about 5 days after vaccination. Receptors originate from a man aged 45-60 years who received an inactivated influenza vaccine. The conserved cysteine and the conserved F or W are not part of the CDR3 here. Fields, in order: V gene, CDR3 protein.

TRBV28 | ASVPALASNEQF
TRBV25-1 | ASSEYFSRDTQY
TRBV20-1 | SARESGFFYNEQF
TRBV20-1 | SARRGDNTDTQY
TRBV6-1 | ASGDRGPFYNEQF
TRBV24-1 | ATSDFGSTGELF
TRBV3-1 | ASSQGRGELF
TRBV7-2 | ASSTRVAYEQY
TRBV28 | ASSLTGLATEAF
TRBV18 | ASSPGTGEHQPQH